These 4 T cell receptor beta chains originate from one sample sequenced in a study of blood T cell repertoires in COVID-19. The data were produced by immunoSEQ multiplex PCR, yet TCRdb's version contains in-frame clones alone and is incomplete. The sample yields 100,000 to 150,000 clones, around 74% seen once. The sample was peripheral blood. These receptors were taken from a man between 60 and 75 years old with acute or convalescent COVID-19.

This rearrangement joins TRBV7-2 to TRBJ1-4; D not certain. Germline V gene lookup returns CDR1 SGHTA and CDR2 FQGNSA. The CDR3 is 13 residues long. The V and J ends lost 1 base and 8 bases respectively, with 8 bases between them. The CDR3 DNA follows: TGTGCCAGCAGCTTAGGTTCGGGGGAAAAACTGTTTTTT. Amino acid sequence: CASSLGSGEKLFF.

The CDR3 sequence is CASSPRVASSTGELFF. Written as DNA, the CDR3 is TGTGCCAGCTCACCACGGGTAGCGAGTTCGACCGGGGAGCTGTTTTTT. The chain joins TRBV18 to TRBJ2-2; possible D gene TRBD2, 5 bases. The germline gives CDR1 KGHSH, CDR2 LQKENI. The V end lost 1 base, the J end lost 5 bases, and 14 bases lay between the germline ends. The CDR3 covers 16 residues.

Only one count was recorded for this clone. This chain links TRBV24-1 with TRBJ1-2; 10 bases fit TRBD1. Per germline, CDR1 KGHDR and CDR2 SFDVKD. CDR3 length: 16 amino acids. Trimming removed 4 bases from V and 5 bases from J; junction bases left unmatched: 9. The CDR3 sequence is CATSDGRQGARYGYTF. CDR3 nucleotide sequence: TGTGCCACCAGTGACGGGCGACAGGGGGCAAGATATGGCTACACCTTC.

This clone turned up a few times. The CDR3 DNA sequence: TGCGCCAGCAGCCTCGAACGCACAAACAGGGATGAAGCTTTCTTT. It yields the protein CASSLERTNRDEAFF. The V and J genes are TRBV5-1 and TRBJ1-1; D perhaps matches TRBD1 (6 bases). The germline V gene encodes CDR1 SGHRS and CDR2 YFSETQ. There are 15 residues in the CDR3. V was clipped by 4 bases and J by 7 bases, with 20 bases between them.